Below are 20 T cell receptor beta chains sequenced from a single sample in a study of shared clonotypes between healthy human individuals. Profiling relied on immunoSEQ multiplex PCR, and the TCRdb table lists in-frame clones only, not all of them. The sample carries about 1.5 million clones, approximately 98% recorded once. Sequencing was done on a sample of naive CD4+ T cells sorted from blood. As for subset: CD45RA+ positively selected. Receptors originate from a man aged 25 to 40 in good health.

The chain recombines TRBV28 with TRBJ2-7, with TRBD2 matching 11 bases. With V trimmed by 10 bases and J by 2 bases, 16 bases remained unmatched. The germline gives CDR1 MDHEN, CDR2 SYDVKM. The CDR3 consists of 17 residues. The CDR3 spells CATRTGGTSGGPYEQYF. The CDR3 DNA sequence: TGTGCCACCCGAACAGGGGGGACTAGCGGAGGACCCTACGAGCAGTACTTC.

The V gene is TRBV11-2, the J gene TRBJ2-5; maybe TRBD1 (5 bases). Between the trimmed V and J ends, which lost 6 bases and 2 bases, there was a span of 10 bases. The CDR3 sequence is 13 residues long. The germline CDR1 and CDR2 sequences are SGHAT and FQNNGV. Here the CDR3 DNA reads TGTGCCAGCAGTAGACAGATTCAAGAGACCCAGTACTTC. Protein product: CASSRQIQETQYF.

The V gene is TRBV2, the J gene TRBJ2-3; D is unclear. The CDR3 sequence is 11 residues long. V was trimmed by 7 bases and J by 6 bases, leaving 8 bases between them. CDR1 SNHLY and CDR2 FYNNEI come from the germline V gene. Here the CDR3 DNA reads TGTGCCAGCAACTCCCGGGATACGCAGTATTTT. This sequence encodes CASNSRDTQYF.

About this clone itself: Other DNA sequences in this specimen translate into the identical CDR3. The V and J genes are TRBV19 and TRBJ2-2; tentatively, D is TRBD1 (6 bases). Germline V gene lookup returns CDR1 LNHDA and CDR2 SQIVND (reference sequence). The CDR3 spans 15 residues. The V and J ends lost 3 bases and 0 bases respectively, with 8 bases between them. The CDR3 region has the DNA TGTGCCAGTAGTATTGGGGGCGCGAACACCGGGGAGCTGTTTTTT. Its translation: CASSIGGANTGELFF. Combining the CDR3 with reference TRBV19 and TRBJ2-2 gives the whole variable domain DGGITQSPKYLFRKEGQNVTLSCEQNLNHDAMYWYRQDPGQGLRLIYYSQIVNDFQKGDIAEGYSVSREKKESFPLTVTSAQKNPTAFYLCASSIGGANTGELFFGEGSRLTVL.

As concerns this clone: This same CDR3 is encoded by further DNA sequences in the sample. The CDR3 loop reads CAWSRLAGEQFF. The CDR3 bases are TGTGCCTGGAGTAGACTAGCGGGAGAGCAGTTCTTC. The rearrangement joins TRBV30 to TRBJ2-1, with 11 bases identical to TRBD2. This CDR3 spans 12 amino acids. V lost 2 bases to trimming and J lost 10 bases; unmatched junction nucleotides: 1. Per germline, CDR1 GTSNPN and CDR2 SVGIG (reference sequence).

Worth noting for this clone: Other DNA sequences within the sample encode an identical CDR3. The CDR3 region is CASSLGSNQPQHF. In DNA, the CDR3 is TGCGCCAGCAGCCTCGGAAGCAATCAGCCCCAGCATTTT. The chain carries TRBV5-1 and TRBJ1-5; D not certain. Trimming shortened V by 4 bases and J by 1 base, and 6 bases separated the two germline ends. The CDR3 length is 13 residues. The V gene's germline CDR1 is SGHRS and CDR2 YFSETQ.

Written as DNA, the CDR3 is TGCGCCAGCAGCTTGTACCCCTCAGATGAGCAGTTCTTC. Translation gives CASSLYPSDEQFF. The V gene is TRBV5-1, the J gene TRBJ2-1; D gene uncertain. V lost 1 base, J lost 8 bases, and 10 bases lay in between. Looked up from germline, CDR1 is SGHRS and CDR2 is YFSETQ. The length of the CDR3 is 13 residues.

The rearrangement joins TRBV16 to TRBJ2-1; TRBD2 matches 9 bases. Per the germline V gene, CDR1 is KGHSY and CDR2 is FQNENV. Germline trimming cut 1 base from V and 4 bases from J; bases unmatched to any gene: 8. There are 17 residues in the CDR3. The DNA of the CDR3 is TGTGCCAGCAGCCAATTGCCGTCTAGCGGGAAATACAATGAGCAGTTCTTC. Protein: CASSQLPSSGKYNEQFF.

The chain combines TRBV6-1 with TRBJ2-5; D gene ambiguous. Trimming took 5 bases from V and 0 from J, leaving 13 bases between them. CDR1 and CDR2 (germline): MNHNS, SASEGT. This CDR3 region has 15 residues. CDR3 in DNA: TGTGCCAGCAGTCACACCCAGGCGTACCAAGAGACCCAGTACTTC. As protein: CASSHTQAYQETQYF.

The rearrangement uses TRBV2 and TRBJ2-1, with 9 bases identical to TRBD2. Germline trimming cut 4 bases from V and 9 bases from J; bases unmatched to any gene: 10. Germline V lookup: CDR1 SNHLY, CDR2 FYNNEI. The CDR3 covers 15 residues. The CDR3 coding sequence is TGTGCCAGCAGTGGGTTGGCGGGAGGGCGCAGTGAGCAGTTCTTC. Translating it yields CASSGLAGGRSEQFF.

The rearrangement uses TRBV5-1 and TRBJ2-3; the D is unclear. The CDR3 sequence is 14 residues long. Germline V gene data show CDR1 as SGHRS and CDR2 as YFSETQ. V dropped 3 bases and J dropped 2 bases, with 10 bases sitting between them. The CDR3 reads CASSSTNPTDTQYF. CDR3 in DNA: TGCGCCAGCAGCTCGACCAACCCCACAGATACGCAGTATTTT.

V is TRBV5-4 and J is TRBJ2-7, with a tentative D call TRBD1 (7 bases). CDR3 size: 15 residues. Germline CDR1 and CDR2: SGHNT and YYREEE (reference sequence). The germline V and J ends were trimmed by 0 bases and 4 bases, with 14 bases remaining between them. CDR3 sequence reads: CASSLEQGRMYEQYF. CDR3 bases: TGTGCCAGCAGCTTGGAACAGGGGAGGATGTACGAGCAGTACTTC.

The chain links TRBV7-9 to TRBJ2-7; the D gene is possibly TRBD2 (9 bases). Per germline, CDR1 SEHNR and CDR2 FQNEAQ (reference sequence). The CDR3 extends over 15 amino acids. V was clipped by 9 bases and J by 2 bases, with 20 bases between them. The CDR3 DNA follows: TGTGCCAGTGCCAGGGGGCGGGAGGGACCCTACGAGCAGTACTTC. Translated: CASARGREGPYEQYF.

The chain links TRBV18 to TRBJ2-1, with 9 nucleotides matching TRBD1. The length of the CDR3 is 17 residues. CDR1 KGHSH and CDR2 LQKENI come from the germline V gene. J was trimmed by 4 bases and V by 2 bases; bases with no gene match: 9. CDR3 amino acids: CASSPKTGTGWYNEQFF. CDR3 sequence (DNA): TGTGCCAGCTCACCAAAAACCGGGACAGGGTGGTACAATGAGCAGTTCTTC.

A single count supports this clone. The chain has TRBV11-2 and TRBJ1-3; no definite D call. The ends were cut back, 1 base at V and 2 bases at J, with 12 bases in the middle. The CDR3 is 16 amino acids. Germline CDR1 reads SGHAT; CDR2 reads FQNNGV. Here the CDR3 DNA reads TGTGCCAGCAGCTTAGTTCAGCACAGCACTGGAAACACCATATATTTT. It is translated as CASSLVQHSTGNTIYF.

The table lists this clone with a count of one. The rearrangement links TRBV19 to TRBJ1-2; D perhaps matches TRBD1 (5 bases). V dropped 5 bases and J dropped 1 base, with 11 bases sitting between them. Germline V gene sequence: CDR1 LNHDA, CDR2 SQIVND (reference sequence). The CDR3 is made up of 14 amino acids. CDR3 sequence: CASSWYGGNYGYTF. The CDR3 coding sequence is TGTGCCAGTAGTTGGTATGGGGGTAACTATGGCTACACCTTC. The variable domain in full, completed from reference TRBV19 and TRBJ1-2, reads DGGITQSPKYLFRKEGQNVTLSCEQNLNHDAMYWYRQDPGQGLRLIYYSQIVNDFQKGDIAEGYSVSREKKESFPLTVTSAQKNPTAFYLCASSWYGGNYGYTFGSGTRLTVV.

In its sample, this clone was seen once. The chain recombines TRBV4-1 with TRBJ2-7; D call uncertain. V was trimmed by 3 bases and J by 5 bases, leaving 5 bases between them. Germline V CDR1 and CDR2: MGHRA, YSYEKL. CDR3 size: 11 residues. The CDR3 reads CASSHRDEQYF. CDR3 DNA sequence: TGCGCCAGCAGCCATAGAGACGAGCAGTACTTC.

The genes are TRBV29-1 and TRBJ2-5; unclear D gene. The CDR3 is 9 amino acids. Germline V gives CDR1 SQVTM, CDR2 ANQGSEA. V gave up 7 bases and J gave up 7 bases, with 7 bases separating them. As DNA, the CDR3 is TGCAGCGACGGCGGGACCCAGTACTTC. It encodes CSDGGTQYF.

CDR3 loop: CASSPGLAGAHTGETQYF. The CDR3, as DNA: TGTGCCAGCAGCCCAGGACTAGCGGGTGCCCATACCGGGGAGACCCAGTACTTC. V is TRBV11-2 and J is TRBJ2-5, with TRBD2 matching over 11 bases. V shed 5 bases, J shed 5 bases, and the junction held 16 bases outside the gene matches. CDR1 is SGHAT and CDR2 is FQNNGV in the germline V gene. The CDR3 spans 18 residues.

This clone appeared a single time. The chain's CDR3 is CASSLATGYSYEQYF. CDR3 coding DNA: TGTGCCAGCAGCTTGGCGACAGGATACTCCTACGAGCAGTACTTC. V is TRBV5-4 and J is TRBJ2-7; D might be TRBD1 (6 bases). V was shortened by 0 bases and J by 0 bases, with 10 bases between the two germline ends. The length of the CDR3 is 15 residues. In germline, CDR1 is SGHNT, CDR2 YYREEE (reference sequence).